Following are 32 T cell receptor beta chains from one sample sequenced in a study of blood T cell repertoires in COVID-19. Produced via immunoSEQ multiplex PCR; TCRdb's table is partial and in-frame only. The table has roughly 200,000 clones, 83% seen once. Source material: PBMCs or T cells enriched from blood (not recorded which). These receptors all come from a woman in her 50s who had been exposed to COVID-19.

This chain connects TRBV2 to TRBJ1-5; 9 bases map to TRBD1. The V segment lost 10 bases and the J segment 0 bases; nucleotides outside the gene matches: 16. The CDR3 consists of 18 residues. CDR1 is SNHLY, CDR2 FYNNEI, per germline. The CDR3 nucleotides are TGTGCCACCAAGGAGTACGGACAGGGGATATTTAGCAATCAGCCCCAGCATTTT. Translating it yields CATKEYGQGIFSNQPQHF. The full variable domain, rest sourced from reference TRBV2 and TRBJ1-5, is EPEVTQTPSHQVTQMGQEVILRCVPISNHLYFYWYRQILGQKVEFLVSFYNNEISEKSEIFDDQFSVERPDGSNFTLKIRSTKLEDSAMYFCATKEYGQGIFSNQPQHFGDGTRLSIL.

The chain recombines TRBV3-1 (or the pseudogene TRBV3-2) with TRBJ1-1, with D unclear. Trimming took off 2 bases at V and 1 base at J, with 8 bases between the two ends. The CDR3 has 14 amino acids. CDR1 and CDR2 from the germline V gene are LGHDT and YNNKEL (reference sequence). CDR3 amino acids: CASSQNSKNTEAFF. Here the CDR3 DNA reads TGTGCCAGCAGCCAAAACAGCAAGAACACTGAAGCTTTCTTT.

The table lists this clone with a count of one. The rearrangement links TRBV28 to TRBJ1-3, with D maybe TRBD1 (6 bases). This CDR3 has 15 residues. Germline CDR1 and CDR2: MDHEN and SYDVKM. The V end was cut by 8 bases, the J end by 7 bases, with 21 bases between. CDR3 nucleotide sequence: TGTGCCAGCTCCGAACGAGGGGGGGCTCGGAACACCATATATTTT. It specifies CASSERGGARNTIYF.

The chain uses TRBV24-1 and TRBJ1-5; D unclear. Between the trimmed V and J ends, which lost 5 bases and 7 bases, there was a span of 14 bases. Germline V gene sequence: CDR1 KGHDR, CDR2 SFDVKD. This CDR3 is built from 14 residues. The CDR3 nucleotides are TGTGCCACCAGTGCCTCGGGTCTTTTCCAGCCCCAGCATTTT. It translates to CATSASGLFQPQHF.

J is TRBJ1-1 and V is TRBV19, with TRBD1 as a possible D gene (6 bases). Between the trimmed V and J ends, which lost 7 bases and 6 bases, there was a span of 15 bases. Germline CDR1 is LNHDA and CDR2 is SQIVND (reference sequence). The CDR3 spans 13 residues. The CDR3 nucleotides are TGTGCCAGTACCGAGAGGGGGAGGGCTGAAGCTTTCTTT. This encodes CASTERGRAEAFF.

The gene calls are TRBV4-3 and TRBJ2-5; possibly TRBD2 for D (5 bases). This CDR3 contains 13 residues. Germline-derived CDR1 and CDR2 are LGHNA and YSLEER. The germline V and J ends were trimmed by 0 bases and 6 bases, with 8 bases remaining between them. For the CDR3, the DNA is TGCGCCAGCAGCCAAGACCGGGGAAAGACCCAGTACTTC. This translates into CASSQDRGKTQYF.

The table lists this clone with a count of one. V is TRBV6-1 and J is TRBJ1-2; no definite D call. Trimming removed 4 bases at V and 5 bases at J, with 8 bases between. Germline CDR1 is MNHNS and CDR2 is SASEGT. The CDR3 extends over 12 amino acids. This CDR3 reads CASSAGFYGYTF. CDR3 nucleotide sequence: TGTGCCAGCAGTGCGGGATTTTATGGCTACACCTTC.

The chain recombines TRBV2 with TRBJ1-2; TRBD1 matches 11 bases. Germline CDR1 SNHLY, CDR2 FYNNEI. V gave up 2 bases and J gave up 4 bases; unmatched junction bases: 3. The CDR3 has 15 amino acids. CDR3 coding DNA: TGTGCCAGCAGTGAAAGGACAGGGGGCCTCTATGGCTACACCTTC. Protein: CASSERTGGLYGYTF.

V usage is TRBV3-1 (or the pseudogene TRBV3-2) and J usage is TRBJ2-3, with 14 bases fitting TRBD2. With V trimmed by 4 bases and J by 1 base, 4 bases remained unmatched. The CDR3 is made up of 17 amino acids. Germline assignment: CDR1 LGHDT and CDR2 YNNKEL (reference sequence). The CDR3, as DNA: TGTGCCAGCAGCCGACTAGCGGGGGGGCGGGGCACAGATACGCAGTATTTT. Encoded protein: CASSRLAGGRGTDTQYF.

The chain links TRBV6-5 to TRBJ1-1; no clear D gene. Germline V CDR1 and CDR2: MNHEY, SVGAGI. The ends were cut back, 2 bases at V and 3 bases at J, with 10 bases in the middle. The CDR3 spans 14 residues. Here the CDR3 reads CASSYSSRDTEAFF. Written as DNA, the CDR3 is TGTGCCAGCAGTTACAGCTCGAGGGACACTGAAGCTTTCTTT.

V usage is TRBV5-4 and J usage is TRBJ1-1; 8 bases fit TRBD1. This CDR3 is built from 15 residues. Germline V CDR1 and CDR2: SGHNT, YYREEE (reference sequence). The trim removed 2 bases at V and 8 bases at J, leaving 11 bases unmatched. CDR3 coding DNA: TGTGCCAGCAGCTTTGGCGGAGGGGGGACAGGAGAAGCTTTCTTT. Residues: CASSFGGGGTGEAFF.

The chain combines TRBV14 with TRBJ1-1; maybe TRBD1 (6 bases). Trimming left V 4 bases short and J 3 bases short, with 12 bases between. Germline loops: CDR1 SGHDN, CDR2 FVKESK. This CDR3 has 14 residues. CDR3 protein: CASSRFRGDTEAFF. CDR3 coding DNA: TGTGCCAGCAGCCGGTTCAGGGGAGACACTGAAGCTTTCTTT.

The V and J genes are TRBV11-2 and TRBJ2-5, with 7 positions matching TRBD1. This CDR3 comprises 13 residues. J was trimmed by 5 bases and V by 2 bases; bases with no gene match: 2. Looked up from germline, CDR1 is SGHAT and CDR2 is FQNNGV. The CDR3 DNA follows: TGTGCCAGCAGCTTAATACAGGGGGAGACCCAGTACTTC. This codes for CASSLIQGETQYF.

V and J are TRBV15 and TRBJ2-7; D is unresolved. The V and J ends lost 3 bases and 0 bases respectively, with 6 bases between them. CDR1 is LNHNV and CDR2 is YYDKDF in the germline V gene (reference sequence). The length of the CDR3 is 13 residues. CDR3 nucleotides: TGTGCCACCAGCAGGGGCTTCTCCTACGAGCAGTACTTC. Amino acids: CATSRGFSYEQYF.

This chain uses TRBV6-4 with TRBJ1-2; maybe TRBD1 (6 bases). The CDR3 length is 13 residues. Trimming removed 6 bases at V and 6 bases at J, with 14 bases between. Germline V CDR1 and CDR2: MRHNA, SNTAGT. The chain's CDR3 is CASRTGPYDGYTF. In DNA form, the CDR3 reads TGTGCCAGCAGAACAGGGCCCTACGATGGCTACACCTTC.

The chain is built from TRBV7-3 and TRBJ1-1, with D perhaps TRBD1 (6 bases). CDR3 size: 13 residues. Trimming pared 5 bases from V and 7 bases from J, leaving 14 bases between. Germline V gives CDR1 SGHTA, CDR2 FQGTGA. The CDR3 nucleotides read TGTGCCAGCAGCACCGGACAGAGTGGTGAAGCTTTCTTT. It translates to CASSTGQSGEAFF.

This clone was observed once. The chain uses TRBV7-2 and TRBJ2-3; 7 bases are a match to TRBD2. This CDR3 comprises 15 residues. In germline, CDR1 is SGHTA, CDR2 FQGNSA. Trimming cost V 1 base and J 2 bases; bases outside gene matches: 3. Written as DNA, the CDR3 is TGTGCCAGCAGCTTAGAAGGACTAGTCACAGATACGCAGTATTTT. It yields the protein CASSLEGLVTDTQYF. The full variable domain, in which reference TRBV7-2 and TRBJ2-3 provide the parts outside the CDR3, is GAGVSQSPSNKVTEKGKDVELRCDPISGHTALYWYRQSLGQGLEFLIYFQGNSAPDKSGLPSDRFSAERTGGSVSTLTIQRTQQEDSAVYLCASSLEGLVTDTQYFGPGTRLTVL.

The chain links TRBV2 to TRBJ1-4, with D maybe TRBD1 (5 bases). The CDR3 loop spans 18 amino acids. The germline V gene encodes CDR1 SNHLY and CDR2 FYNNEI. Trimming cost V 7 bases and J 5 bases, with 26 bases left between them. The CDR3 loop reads CASIPPLPIDGANEKLFF. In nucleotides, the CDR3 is TGTGCCAGCATTCCCCCTCTCCCCATAGATGGGGCAAATGAAAAACTGTTTTTT.

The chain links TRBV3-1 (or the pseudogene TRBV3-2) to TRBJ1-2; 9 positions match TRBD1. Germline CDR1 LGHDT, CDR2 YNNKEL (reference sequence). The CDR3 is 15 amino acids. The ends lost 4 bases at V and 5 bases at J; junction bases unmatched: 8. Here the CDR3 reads CASSRAGQGGYGYTF. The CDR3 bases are TGTGCCAGCAGCCGTGCGGGACAGGGAGGTTATGGCTACACCTTC.

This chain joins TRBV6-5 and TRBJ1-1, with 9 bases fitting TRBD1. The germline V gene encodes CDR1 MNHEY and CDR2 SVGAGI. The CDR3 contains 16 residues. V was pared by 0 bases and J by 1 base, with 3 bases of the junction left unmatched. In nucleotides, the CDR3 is TGTGCCAGCAGTTACTCATTGGACAGGGGGAACACTGAAGCTTTCTTT. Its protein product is CASSYSLDRGNTEAFF.

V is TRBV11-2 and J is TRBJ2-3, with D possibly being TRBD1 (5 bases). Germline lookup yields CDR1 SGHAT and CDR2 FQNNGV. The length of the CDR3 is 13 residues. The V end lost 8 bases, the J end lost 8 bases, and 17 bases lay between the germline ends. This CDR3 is CASGALAQGTQYF. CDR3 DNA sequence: TGTGCCAGCGGGGCCTTAGCACAAGGTACGCAGTATTTT.

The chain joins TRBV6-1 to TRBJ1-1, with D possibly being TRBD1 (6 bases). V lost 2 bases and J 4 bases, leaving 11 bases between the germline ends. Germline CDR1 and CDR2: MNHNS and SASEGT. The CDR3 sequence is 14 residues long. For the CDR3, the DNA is TGTGCCAGCAGTGAAAGCCGGGACACCACTGAAGCTTTCTTT. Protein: CASSESRDTTEAFF.

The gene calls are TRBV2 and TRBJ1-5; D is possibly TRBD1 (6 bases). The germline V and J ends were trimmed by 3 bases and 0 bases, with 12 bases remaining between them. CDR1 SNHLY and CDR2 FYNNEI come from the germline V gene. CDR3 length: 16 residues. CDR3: CASSDSSGVSNQPQHF. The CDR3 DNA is TGTGCCAGCAGTGATTCATCAGGGGTTAGCAATCAGCCCCAGCATTTT.

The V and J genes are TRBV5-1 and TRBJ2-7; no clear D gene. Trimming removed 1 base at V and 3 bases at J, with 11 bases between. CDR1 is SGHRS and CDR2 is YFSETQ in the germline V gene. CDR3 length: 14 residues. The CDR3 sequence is CASSLLTDNYEQYF. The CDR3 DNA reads TGCGCCAGCAGCTTGCTAACTGATAACTACGAGCAGTACTTC.

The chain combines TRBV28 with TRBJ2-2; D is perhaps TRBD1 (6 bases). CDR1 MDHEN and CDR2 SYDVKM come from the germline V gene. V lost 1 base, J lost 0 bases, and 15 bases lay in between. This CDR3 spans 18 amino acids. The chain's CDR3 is CASSLSVSGVTNTGELFF. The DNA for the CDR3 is TGTGCCAGCAGTTTATCGGTCTCAGGGGTCACGAACACCGGGGAGCTGTTTTTT.

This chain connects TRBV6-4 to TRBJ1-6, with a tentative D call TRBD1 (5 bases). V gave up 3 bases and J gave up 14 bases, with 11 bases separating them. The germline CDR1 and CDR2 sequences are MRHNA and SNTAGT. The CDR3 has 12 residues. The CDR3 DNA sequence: TGTGCCAGCAGTGAGTCGGGGGGGGCCCTCCACTTT. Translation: CASSESGGALHF.

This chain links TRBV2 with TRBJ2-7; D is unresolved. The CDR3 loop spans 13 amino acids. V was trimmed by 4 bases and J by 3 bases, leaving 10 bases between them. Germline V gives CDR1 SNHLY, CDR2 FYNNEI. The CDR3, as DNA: TGTGCCAGCAGTGTTGGTCAGATCTACGAGCAGTACTTC. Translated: CASSVGQIYEQYF.

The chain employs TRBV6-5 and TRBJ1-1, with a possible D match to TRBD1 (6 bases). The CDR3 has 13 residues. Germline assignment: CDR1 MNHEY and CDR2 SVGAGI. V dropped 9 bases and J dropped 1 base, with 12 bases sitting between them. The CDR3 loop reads CASCGRGNTEAFF. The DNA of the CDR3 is TGTGCCAGTTGTGGCAGGGGGAACACTGAAGCTTTCTTT.

The CDR3 sequence is CASWRGTGYLYEQYF. The DNA of the CDR3 is TGTGCCAGCTGGAGGGGGACAGGGTACTTGTACGAGCAGTACTTC. V usage is TRBV2 and J usage is TRBJ2-7, with TRBD1 identical over 9 bases. Germline V gene sequence: CDR1 SNHLY, CDR2 FYNNEI. This CDR3 has 15 amino acids. With V trimmed by 8 bases and J by 4 bases, 12 bases remained unmatched.

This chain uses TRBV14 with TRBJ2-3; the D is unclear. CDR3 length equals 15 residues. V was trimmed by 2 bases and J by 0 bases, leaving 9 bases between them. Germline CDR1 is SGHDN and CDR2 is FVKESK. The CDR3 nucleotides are TGTGCCAGCAGCCAACTAGTCACTAGCACAGATACGCAGTATTTT. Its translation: CASSQLVTSTDTQYF. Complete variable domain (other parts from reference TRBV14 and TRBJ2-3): EAGVTQFPSHSVIEKGQTVTLRCDPISGHDNLYWYRRVMGKEIKFLLHFVKESKQDESGMPNNRFLAERTGGTYSTLKVQPAELEDSGVYFCASSQLVTSTDTQYFGPGTRLTVL.

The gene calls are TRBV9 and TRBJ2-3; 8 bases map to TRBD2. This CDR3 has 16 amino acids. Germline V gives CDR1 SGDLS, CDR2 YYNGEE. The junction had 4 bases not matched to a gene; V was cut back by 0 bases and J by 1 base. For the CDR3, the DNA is TGTGCCAGCAGCGTAGGAATCGGGGGGGGCACAGATACGCAGTATTTT. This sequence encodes CASSVGIGGGTDTQYF. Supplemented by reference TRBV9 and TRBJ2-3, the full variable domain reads DSGVTQTPKHLITATGQRVTLRCSPRSGDLSVYWYQQSLDQGLQFLIQYYNGEERAKGNILERFSAQQFPDLHSELNLSSLELGDSALYFCASSVGIGGGTDTQYFGPGTRLTVL.

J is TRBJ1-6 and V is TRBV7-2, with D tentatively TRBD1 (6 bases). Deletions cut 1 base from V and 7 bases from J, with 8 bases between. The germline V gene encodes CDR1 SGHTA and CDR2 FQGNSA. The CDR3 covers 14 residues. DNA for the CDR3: TGTGCCAGCAGCTTAGGGGACATAAATTCACCCCTCCACTTT. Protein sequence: CASSLGDINSPLHF.